What follows describes a single T cell receptor beta chain. Its antigen remains unidentified. TCRdb re-called the 5' RACE reads through MiXCR, storing one row per CDR3 protein. The sample holds under 250,000 distinct CDR3 sequences, about 16% seen once. The data originate from a study of T-cell memory formation after mild COVID-19. Study observations and caveats: CD4+ contracting clones were found mainly in CM and EM, and CD8+ ones in EMRA.

The sequence derives from an adult woman who had mild COVID-19 (a few samples of this study predate the infection). Cell type and time point are not known. What was sequenced was PBMCs or a T cell subset sorted from them (not recorded which).

CDR3: CASSQETDYGYTF. CDR3 DNA sequence: TGCGCCAGCAGCCAAGAAACGGACTATGGCTACACCTTC. V gene TRBV4-1 combines with J gene TRBJ1-2; unclear D gene. Deletions cut 0 bases from V and 3 bases from J, with 5 bases between. The CDR3 loop spans 13 amino acids. Looked up from germline, CDR1 is MGHRA and CDR2 is YSYEKL.